These 27 T cell receptor beta chains came from one sample sequenced in a study of T cells in Graves' hyperthyroidism and ophthalmopathy. RNA transcripts yielded amplified TCR beta CDR3 regions. TCR CDR3 underwent first-round RT-PCR with the HTBI primer set. TCRdb re-analysed the multiplex PCR reads in MiXCR, keeping a single row per CDR3 protein. The table has 500,000 or so distinct CDR3 sequences, 15% to 20% seen once. Sequenced sample: blood. Every receptor here comes from a woman aged 18-29 years with Graves' ophthalmopathy.

This chain uses TRBV10-2 with TRBJ2-7; D may correspond to TRBD1 or TRBD2 (5 bases each). The CDR3 runs 13 residues. Trimming left V 6 bases short and J 0 bases short, with 9 bases between. In germline, CDR1 is WSHSY, CDR2 SAAADI. CDR3 DNA: TGCGCCAGCAGGGGGGAGTTCTCCTACGAGCAGTACTTC. Encoded protein: CASRGEFSYEQYF.

As concerns this clonotype: One end of the junction fails to match germline, which may point to a read error. CDR3 nucleotides: TGTGCCAGTAGCTCCAAGACAGGGGGCGCGAACATCCAGTACTTC. It translates to CASSSKTGGANIQYF. The chain recombines TRBV19 with TRBJ2-4; 10 positions agree with TRBD1. The CDR3 is made up of 15 amino acids. Per germline, CDR1 LNHDA and CDR2 SQIVND (reference sequence). Filled out from reference TRBV19 and TRBJ2-4, the complete variable domain reads DGGITQSPKYLFRKEGQNVTLSCEQNLNHDAMYWYRQDPGQGLRLIYYSQIVNDFQKGDIAEGYSVSREKKESFPLTVTSAQKNPTAFYLCASSSKTGGANIQYFGAGTRLSVL.

The V call is TRBV6-1, the J call TRBJ1-2; TRBD1 matches at 10 bases. The CDR3 is made up of 14 amino acids. The trim removed 6 bases at V and 3 bases at J, leaving 4 bases unmatched. The germline V gene has CDR1 MNHNS and CDR2 SASEGT. The CDR3, as DNA: TGTGCCAGCAGACTGGGGACAGGGGACTATGGCTACACCTTC. Protein product: CASRLGTGDYGYTF.

This clonotype was counted many times. DNA for the CDR3: TGTGCCAGCAGTTTATCGATGGGGATGAACACTGAAGCTTTCTTT. Its protein product is CASSLSMGMNTEAFF. The chain couples TRBV27 to TRBJ1-1; the D is unclear. Trimming took off 0 bases at V and 0 bases at J, with 8 bases between the two ends. Germline V gives CDR1 MNHEY, CDR2 SMNVEV (reference sequence). The CDR3 is 15 amino acids.

This clonotype was found many times. The chain links TRBV6-2 or TRBV6-3 to TRBJ1-1, with a possible D match to TRBD1 (5 bases). CDR3 length: 17 amino acids. The germline gives CDR1 MNHEY, CDR2 SVGEGT. V was trimmed by 2 bases and J by 4 bases, leaving 20 bases between them. Here the CDR3 DNA reads TGTGCCAGCAGTTACGGGGGTACCCGCGAAGGGCTCACTGAAGCTTTCTTT. Its translation is CASSYGGTREGLTEAFF.

Ten or more counts support this clonotype. V usage is TRBV14 and J usage is TRBJ2-3, with D possibly being TRBD2 (6 bases). This CDR3 spans 17 amino acids. Germline lookup yields CDR1 SGHDN and CDR2 FVKESK. V lost 0 bases, J lost 1 base, and 14 bases lay in between. CDR3 region: CASSQDHGGVRTDTQYF. As DNA, the CDR3 is TGTGCCAGCAGCCAAGATCATGGCGGGGTCCGCACAGATACGCAGTATTTT.

This clonotype was detected a few times. The chain carries TRBV15 and TRBJ2-7; TRBD2 might be the D (6 bases). The CDR3 is made up of 13 amino acids. Germline values: CDR1 LNHNV, CDR2 YYDKDF (reference sequence). Between the trimmed V and J ends, which lost 0 bases and 13 bases, there was a span of 16 bases. CDR3 DNA: TGTGCCACCAGCAGAGATGAGGGTAGGGAGGAATACTTC. This codes for CATSRDEGREEYF.

The chain joins TRBV19 to TRBJ1-1; TRBD1 aligns across 8 bases. The CDR3 contains 15 residues. After removal of 0 bases from V and 7 bases from J, the junction contained 7 bases not matched to a gene. Germline CDR1 and CDR2: LNHDA and SQIVND (reference sequence). Here the CDR3 reads CASSIDGQGLSEAFF. The CDR3 DNA reads as TGTGCCAGTAGTATAGACGGACAGGGCCTTAGTGAAGCTTTCTTT.

The table lists this clonotype with many counts. The rearrangement joins TRBV20-1 to TRBJ1-5, with TRBD1 as a possible D gene (6 bases). Germline CDR1 DFQATT, CDR2 SNEGSKA (reference sequence). The CDR3 runs to 15 residues. V was cut by 6 bases and J by 4 bases, with 19 bases left in between. CDR3 DNA sequence: TGCAGTGCCCCTACCCGGGACAACCCAAATCAGCCCCAGCATTTT. Translation gives CSAPTRDNPNQPQHF.

This clonotype was seen repeatedly, ten times or more. The rearrangement uses TRBV20-1 and TRBJ1-1; D might be TRBD1 (5 bases). This CDR3 contains 15 residues. In germline, CDR1 is DFQATT, CDR2 SNEGSKA (reference sequence). V was shortened by 1 base and J by 3 bases, with 15 bases between the two germline ends. CDR3: CSARVYSGLDTEAFF. For the CDR3, the DNA is TGCAGTGCTAGAGTGTATTCAGGGCTTGACACTGAAGCTTTCTTT.

V gene TRBV5-5 combines with J gene TRBJ2-7; 9 bases fit TRBD1. Per the germline V gene, CDR1 is SGHKS and CDR2 is YYEKEE (reference sequence). The V segment lost 4 bases and the J segment 4 bases; nucleotides outside the gene matches: 9. This CDR3 spans 15 amino acids. The CDR3 DNA reads TGTGCCAGCAGCCAGGGACAGGGAGTCTATTACGAGCAGTACTTC. Translated, it gives CASSQGQGVYYEQYF.

This clonotype was counted many times. V gene TRBV11-2 combines with J gene TRBJ1-2; 9 bases map to TRBD1. The CDR3 is 15 amino acids. Germline trimming cut 3 bases from V and 1 base from J; bases unmatched to any gene: 3. The germline V gene encodes CDR1 SGHAT and CDR2 FQNNGV. CDR3 in amino acids: CASSFWDRDNYGYTF. Here the CDR3 DNA reads TGTGCCAGCAGCTTTTGGGACAGGGATAACTATGGCTACACCTTC.

The chain carries TRBV27 and TRBJ2-7; D unresolved. V dropped 3 bases and J dropped 2 bases, with 11 bases sitting between them. The CDR3 has 14 amino acids. The germline V gene encodes CDR1 MNHEY and CDR2 SMNVEV (reference sequence). The CDR3 sequence is CASSLNWPTYEQYF. CDR3 DNA: TGTGCCAGCAGTTTGAACTGGCCTACCTACGAGCAGTACTTC.

This clonotype was detected a few times. V is TRBV27 and J is TRBJ2-1; 8 bases are a match to TRBD2. Losses at the gene ends were 3 bases for V and 8 bases for J; bases not matched to a gene: 6. Per germline, CDR1 MNHEY and CDR2 SMNVEV (reference sequence). The CDR3 totals 14 residues. As DNA, the CDR3 is TGTGCCAGCAGTTTTACTAGCGGTGTTGATGAGCAGTTCTTC. Translating it yields CASSFTSGVDEQFF.

This clonotype was observed a handful of times. The chain combines TRBV20-1 with TRBJ1-6; D gene unclear. The germline V gene has CDR1 DFQATT and CDR2 SNEGSKA (reference sequence). The CDR3 sequence is 13 residues long. V lost 5 bases to trimming and J lost 2 bases, with 7 bases between them. CDR3 sequence (DNA): TGCAGTGCTTGGAAGGCCTATAATTCACCCCTCCACTTT. This encodes CSAWKAYNSPLHF.

The rearrangement links TRBV3-1 to TRBJ2-6; TRBD2 matches at 9 bases. The CDR3 length is 18 residues. Per germline, CDR1 LGHDT and CDR2 YNNKEL (reference sequence). Trimming at V came to 1 base and at J to 3 bases, leaving 7 bases not matched to a gene. This CDR3 reads CASSQAPGTSNGANVLTF. As DNA, the CDR3 is TGTGCCAGCAGCCAAGCTCCCGGGACTAGCAATGGGGCCAACGTCCTGACTTTC.

This clonotype was observed many times. The V and J genes are TRBV2 and TRBJ1-1; D ambiguous. V lost 6 bases to trimming and J lost 1 base, with 9 bases between them. The CDR3 spans 13 residues. Germline CDR1 reads SNHLY; CDR2 reads FYNNEI. CDR3 bases: TGTGCCAGCAGCCAATACCCGAACACTGAAGCTTTCTTT. It specifies CASSQYPNTEAFF.

The V and J genes are TRBV11-2 and TRBJ2-7; 7 nucleotides line up with TRBD1. This CDR3 is 15 amino acids long. V lost 3 bases, J lost 7 bases, and 12 bases stayed unmatched. Germline loops: CDR1 SGHAT, CDR2 FQNNGV. The CDR3 is CASSFYRGSVEEQYF. CDR3 DNA sequence: TGTGCCAGCAGCTTTTACAGGGGTTCTGTCGAGGAGCAGTACTTC.

This clonotype showed up many times. This chain joins TRBV20-1 and TRBJ2-5; no firm D call. The CDR3 runs 10 residues. V was cut by 0 bases and J by 4 bases, with 0 bases left in between. Germline V gene data show CDR1 as DFQATT and CDR2 as SNEGSKA (reference sequence). The CDR3 sequence: CSAREETQYF. The CDR3 nucleotides are TGCAGTGCTAGAGAAGAGACCCAGTACTTC.

The chain combines TRBV5-5 with TRBJ2-7; 9 bases line up with TRBD1. The CDR3 length is 13 residues. From germline, CDR1 is SGHKS and CDR2 YYEKEE (reference sequence). The J segment lost 7 bases and the V segment lost 4 bases, leaving 6 bases of the junction unmatched. The CDR3: CASSRTGAGEQYF. CDR3 nucleotides: TGTGCCAGCAGCCGGACAGGGGCGGGAGAGCAGTACTTC.

This clonotype has a count of ten or more. The gene calls are TRBV7-2 and TRBJ2-7, with D possibly matching TRBD2 (6 bases). V gave up 9 bases and J gave up 5 bases, with 23 bases separating them. CDR1 and CDR2 (germline): SGHTA, FQGNSA. The CDR3 extends over 15 amino acids. The CDR3 bases are TGTGCCAGTGGTCTAGCGACGAACGGAGATCACGAGCAGTACTTC. Translated, it gives CASGLATNGDHEQYF.

This clonotype was detected only a few times. This chain connects TRBV30 to TRBJ2-7, with D unclear. V gave up 5 bases and J gave up 2 bases, with 16 bases separating them. Germline-derived CDR1 and CDR2 are GTSNPN and SVGIG (reference sequence). The CDR3 is made up of 14 amino acids. CDR3: CAWESKGSPYEQYF. The DNA of the CDR3 is TGTGCCTGGGAGAGTAAAGGATCCCCCTACGAGCAGTACTTC.

V usage is TRBV7-2 and J usage is TRBJ1-3, with D possibly TRBD1 on 5 matching bases. CDR1 is SGHTA, CDR2 FQGNSA, per germline. Between the trimmed V and J ends, which lost 0 bases and 8 bases, there was a span of 17 bases. The CDR3 has 16 residues. The CDR3 bases are TGTGCCAGCAGCTTAGCCCCCGACACCGAACAGGACACCATATATTTT. Protein sequence: CASSLAPDTEQDTIYF.

In its sample, this clonotype was seen a few times. The V gene is TRBV27, the J gene TRBJ1-2; weak D call: TRBD1 (6 bases). This CDR3 region has 15 residues. Between the trimmed V and J ends, which lost 5 bases and 3 bases, there was a span of 16 bases. Germline CDR1 and CDR2: MNHEY and SMNVEV (reference sequence). CDR3 loop: CASSLQGHGDYGYTF. CDR3 DNA: TGTGCCAGCAGTCTACAGGGTCACGGGGACTATGGCTACACCTTC.

CDR3 loop: CASSPGRGLQTGELFF. The CDR3 nucleotides read TGTGCCAGCAGTCCCGGCCGGGGGCTCCAAACCGGGGAGCTGTTTTTT. The chain couples TRBV28 to TRBJ2-2; either TRBD1 or TRBD2 may supply D (6 bases each). The CDR3 covers 16 residues. Trimming took 5 bases from V and 5 from J, leaving 18 bases between them. In germline, CDR1 is MDHEN, CDR2 SYDVKM.

This clonotype was detected many times. The genes are TRBV2 and TRBJ2-3; TRBD2 aligns across 7 bases. V shed 3 bases and J 2 bases; nucleotides not matched to a gene: 2. This CDR3 region has 14 residues. Germline CDR1 and CDR2: SNHLY and FYNNEI. The CDR3 region is CASSDERDTDTQYF. The CDR3 DNA follows: TGTGCCAGCAGTGATGAGCGGGACACAGATACGCAGTATTTT.

This rearrangement joins TRBV5-1 to TRBJ2-7; D ambiguous. Germline-derived CDR1 and CDR2 are SGHRS and YFSETQ. V dropped 3 bases and J dropped 4 bases, with 11 bases sitting between them. The CDR3 consists of 13 residues. The DNA for the CDR3 is TGCGCCAGCAGCTGGCGGTCAAGTTACGAGCAGTACTTC. Encoded protein: CASSWRSSYEQYF.